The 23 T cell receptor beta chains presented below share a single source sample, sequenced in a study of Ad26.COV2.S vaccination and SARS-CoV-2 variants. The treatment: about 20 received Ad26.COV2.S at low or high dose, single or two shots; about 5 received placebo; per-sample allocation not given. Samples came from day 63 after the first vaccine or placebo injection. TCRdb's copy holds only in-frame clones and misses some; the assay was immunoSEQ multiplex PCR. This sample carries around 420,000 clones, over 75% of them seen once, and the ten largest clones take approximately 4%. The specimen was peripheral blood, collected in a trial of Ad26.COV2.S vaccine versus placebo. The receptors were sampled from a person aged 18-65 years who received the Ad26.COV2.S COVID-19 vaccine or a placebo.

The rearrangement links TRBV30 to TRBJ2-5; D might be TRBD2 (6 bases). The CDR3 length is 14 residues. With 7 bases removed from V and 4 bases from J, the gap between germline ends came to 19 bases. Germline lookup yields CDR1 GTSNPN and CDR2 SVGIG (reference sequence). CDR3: CASTLASAPETQYF. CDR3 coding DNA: TGTGCCTCAACCCTGGCTAGCGCCCCAGAGACCCAGTACTTC.

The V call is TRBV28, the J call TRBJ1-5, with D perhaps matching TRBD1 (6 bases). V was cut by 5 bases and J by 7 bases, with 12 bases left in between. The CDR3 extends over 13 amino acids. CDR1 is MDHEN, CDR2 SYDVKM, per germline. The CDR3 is CASSLNRDQPQHF. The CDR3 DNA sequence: TGTGCCAGCAGTCTCAACAGGGACCAGCCCCAGCATTTT.

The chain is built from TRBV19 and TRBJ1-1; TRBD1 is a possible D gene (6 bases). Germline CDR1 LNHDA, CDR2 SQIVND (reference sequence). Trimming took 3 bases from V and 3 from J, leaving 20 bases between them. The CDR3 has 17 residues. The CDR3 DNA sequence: TGTGCCAGTAGTATTAGGAACACAGGGAGGAGGGACACTGAAGCTTTCTTT. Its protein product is CASSIRNTGRRDTEAFF.

As DNA, the CDR3 is TGTGCCAGCCACAGGCTGGGAATGGGACTAGCGGAAGAGACCCAGTACTTC. This encodes CASHRLGMGLAEETQYF. The chain employs TRBV27 and TRBJ2-5; 11 nucleotides agree with TRBD2. J gave up 3 bases and V 8 bases, and 14 bases lay outside the gene matches. CDR3 length equals 17 residues. Germline V gene data show CDR1 as MNHEY and CDR2 as SMNVEV (reference sequence).

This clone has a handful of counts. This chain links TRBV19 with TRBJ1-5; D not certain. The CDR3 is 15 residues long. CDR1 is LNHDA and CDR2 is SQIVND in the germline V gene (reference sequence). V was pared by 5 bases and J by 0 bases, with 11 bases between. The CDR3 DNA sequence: TGTGCCAGTAGTTGGCGCGGATATAGCAATCAGCCCCAGCATTTT. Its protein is CASSWRGYSNQPQHF. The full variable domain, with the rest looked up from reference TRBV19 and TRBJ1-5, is DGGITQSPKYLFRKEGQNVTLSCEQNLNHDAMYWYRQDPGQGLRLIYYSQIVNDFQKGDIAEGYSVSREKKESFPLTVTSAQKNPTAFYLCASSWRGYSNQPQHFGDGTRLSIL.

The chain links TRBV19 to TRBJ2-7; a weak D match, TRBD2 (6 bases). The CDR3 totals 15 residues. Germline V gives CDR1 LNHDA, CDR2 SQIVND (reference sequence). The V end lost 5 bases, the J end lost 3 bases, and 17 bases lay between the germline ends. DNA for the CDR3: TGTGCCAGTAGTTCCGCGCTAGCGCCTAGCTACGAGCAGTACTTC. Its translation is CASSSALAPSYEQYF.

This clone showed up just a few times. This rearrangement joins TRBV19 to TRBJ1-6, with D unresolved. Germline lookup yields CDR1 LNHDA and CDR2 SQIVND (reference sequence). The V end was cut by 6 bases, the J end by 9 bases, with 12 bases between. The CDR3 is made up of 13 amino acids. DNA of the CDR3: TGTGCCAGTAGGGACTTCGGAGTTTCACCCCTCCACTTT. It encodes CASRDFGVSPLHF.

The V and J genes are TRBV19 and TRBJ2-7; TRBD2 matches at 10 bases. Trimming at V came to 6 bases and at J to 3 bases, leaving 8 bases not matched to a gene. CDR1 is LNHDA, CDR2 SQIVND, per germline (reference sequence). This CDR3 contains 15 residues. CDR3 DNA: TGTGCCAGTAGCGATCTCTCTAGCGGGAGCTACGAGCAGTACTTC. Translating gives CASSDLSSGSYEQYF.

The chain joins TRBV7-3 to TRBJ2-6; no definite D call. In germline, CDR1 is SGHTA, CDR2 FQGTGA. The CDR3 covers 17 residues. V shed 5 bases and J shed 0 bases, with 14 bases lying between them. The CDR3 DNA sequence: TGTGCCAGCAGCCCCCCCGGGCAGTCCTCTGGGGCCAACGTCCTGACTTTC. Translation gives CASSPPGQSSGANVLTF. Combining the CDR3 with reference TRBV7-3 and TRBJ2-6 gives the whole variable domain GAGVSQTPSNKVTEKGKYVELRCDPISGHTALYWYRQSLGQGPEFLIYFQGTGAADDSGLPNDRFFAVRPEGSVSTLKIQRTERGDSAVYLCASSPPGQSSGANVLTFGAGSRLTVL.

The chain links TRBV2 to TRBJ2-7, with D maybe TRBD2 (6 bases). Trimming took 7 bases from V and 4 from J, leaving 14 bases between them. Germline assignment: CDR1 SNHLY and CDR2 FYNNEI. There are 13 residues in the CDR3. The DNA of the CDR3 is TGTGCCAGCAATCGCGGGGTGGTATACGAGCAGTACTTC. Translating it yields CASNRGVVYEQYF.

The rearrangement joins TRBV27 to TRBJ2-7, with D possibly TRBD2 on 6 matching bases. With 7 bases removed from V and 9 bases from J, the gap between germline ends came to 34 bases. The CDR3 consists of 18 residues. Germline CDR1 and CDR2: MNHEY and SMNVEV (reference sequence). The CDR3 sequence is CASILCRVGGRLLRGQYF. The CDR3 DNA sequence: TGTGCCAGCATCCTATGCCGCGTGGGGGGACGTCTTCTACGAGGGCAGTACTTC.

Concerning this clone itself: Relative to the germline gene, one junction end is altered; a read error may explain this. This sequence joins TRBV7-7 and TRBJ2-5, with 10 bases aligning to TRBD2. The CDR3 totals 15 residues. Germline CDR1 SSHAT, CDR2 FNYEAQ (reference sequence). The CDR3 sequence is CASSLAAGGLETQYF. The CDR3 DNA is TGTGCTAGCAGCTTAGCAGCGGGGGGGTTAGAGACCCAGTACTTC.

The CDR3 DNA follows: TGTGCCAGCAGCCCCGGGGCCGGTGCTGGGGAGCTGTTTTTT. Encoded protein: CASSPGAGAGELFF. V is TRBV11-3 and J is TRBJ2-2; TRBD1 or TRBD2 may be the D gene (5 bases each). The CDR3 has 14 amino acids. Looked up from germline, CDR1 is SGHNT and CDR2 is YENEEA. V lost 5 bases, J lost 8 bases, and 15 bases lay in between. Using reference TRBV11-3 and TRBJ2-2 for the parts outside the CDR3, the full variable domain is EAGVVQSPRYKIIEKKQPVAFWCNPISGHNTLYWYLQNLGQGPELLIRYENEEAVDDSQLPKDRFSAERLKGVDSTLKIQPAELGDSAVYLCASSPGAGAGELFFGEGSRLTVL.

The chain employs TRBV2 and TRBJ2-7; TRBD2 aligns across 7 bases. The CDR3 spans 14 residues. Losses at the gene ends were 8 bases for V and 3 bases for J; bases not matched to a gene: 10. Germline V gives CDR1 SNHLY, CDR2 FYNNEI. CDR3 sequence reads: CASARGGGFYEQYF. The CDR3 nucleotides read TGTGCCAGCGCTCGCGGGGGAGGATTCTACGAGCAGTACTTC.

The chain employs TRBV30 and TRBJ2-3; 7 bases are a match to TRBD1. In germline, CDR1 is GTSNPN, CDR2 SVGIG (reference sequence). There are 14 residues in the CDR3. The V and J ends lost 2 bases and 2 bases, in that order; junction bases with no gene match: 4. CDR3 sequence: CAWSKDRNTDTQYF. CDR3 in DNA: TGTGCCTGGAGTAAGGACAGGAACACAGATACGCAGTATTTT.

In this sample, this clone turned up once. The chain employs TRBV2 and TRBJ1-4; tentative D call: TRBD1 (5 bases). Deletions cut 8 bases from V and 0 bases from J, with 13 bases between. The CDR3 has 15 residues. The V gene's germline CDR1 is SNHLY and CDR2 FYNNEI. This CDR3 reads CASDLDSTTNEKLFF. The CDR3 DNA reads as TGTGCCAGCGACCTCGACAGTACAACTAATGAAAAACTGTTTTTT.

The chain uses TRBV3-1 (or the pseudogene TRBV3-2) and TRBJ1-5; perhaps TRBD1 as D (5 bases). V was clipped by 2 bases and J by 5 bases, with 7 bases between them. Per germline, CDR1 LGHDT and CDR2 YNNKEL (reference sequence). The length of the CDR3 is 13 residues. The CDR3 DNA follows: TGTGCCAGCAGCCAAAGCAGGGATCAGCCCCAGCATTTT. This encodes CASSQSRDQPQHF.

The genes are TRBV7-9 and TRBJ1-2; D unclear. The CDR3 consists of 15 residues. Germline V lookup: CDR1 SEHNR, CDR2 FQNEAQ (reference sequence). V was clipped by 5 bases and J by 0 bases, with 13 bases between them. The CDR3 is CASSPPPPPNYGYTF. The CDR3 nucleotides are TGTGCCAGCAGCCCTCCTCCCCCTCCTAACTATGGCTACACCTTC. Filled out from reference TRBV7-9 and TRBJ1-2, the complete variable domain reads DTGVSQNPRHKITKRGQNVTFRCDPISEHNRLYWYRQTLGQGPEFLTYFQNEAQLEKSRLLSDRFSAERPKGSFSTLEIQRTEQGDSAMYLCASSPPPPPNYGYTFGSGTRLTVV.

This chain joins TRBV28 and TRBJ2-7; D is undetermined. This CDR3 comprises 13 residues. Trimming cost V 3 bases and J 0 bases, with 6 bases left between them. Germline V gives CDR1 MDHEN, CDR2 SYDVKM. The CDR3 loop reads CASSFVTSYEQYF. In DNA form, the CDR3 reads TGTGCCAGCAGTTTCGTCACCTCCTACGAGCAGTACTTC.

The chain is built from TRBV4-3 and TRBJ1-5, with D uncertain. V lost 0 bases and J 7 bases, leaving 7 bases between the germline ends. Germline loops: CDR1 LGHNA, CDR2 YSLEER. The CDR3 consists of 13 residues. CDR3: CASSQDGEQPQHF. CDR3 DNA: TGCGCCAGCAGCCAAGATGGGGAGCAGCCCCAGCATTTT.

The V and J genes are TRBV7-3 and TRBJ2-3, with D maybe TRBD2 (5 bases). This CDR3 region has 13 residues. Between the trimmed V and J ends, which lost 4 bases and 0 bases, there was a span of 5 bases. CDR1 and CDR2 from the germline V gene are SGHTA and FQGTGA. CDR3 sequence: CASSSGSTDTQYF. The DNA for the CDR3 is TGTGCCAGCAGCTCGGGGAGCACAGATACGCAGTATTTT.

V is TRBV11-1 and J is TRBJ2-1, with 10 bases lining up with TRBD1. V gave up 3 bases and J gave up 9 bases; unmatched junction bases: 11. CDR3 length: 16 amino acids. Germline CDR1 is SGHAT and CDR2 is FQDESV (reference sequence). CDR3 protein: CASSFRDRGHLGEQFF. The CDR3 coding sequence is TGTGCCAGCAGCTTCCGGGACAGGGGACATCTGGGTGAGCAGTTCTTC.

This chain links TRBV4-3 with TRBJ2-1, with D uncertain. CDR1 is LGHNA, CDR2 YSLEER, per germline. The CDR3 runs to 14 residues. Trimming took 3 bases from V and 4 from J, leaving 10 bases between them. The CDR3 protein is CASSQVLPYNEQFF. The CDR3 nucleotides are TGCGCCAGCAGCCAGGTACTACCTTACAATGAGCAGTTCTTC.